This T cell receptor (beta chain) is from a study of T-cell memory formation after mild COVID-19. Study findings and constraints: SARS-CoV-2 specificity was not confirmed for second-wave clones peaking on day 37. Clones that contracted from day 15 to 85 were balanced CD4/CD8, while later expanders leaned CD4+. The main location of contracting CD4+ clones was CM and EM, and that of contracting CD8+ clones was EMRA.

A remark on this clonotype: Its antigen is currently unknown.

This CDR3 is built from 15 residues. Germline trimming cut 2 bases from V and 2 bases from J; bases unmatched to any gene: 5. Germline V CDR1 and CDR2: LNHDA, SQIVND (reference sequence). Constant-segment primers and 5'RACE yielded cDNA libraries for TCR alpha and TCR beta, each carrying sample barcodes and UMIs. Each CDR3 protein is one row after TCRdb ran MiXCR on the 5' RACE reads. The sample yields approximately 500,000 distinct CDR3 sequences, approximately 23% seen once. The sequenced sample consisted of PBMCs or a T cell subset sorted from them (not recorded which). The J gene is TRBJ2-7, the V gene TRBV19, with 8 positions matching TRBD1. This clonotype was obtained from an adult woman who had mild COVID-19 (a few samples of this study predate the infection). Cell type and time point are not known. The CDR3 sequence is CASSITGQGPYEQYF. The CDR3 DNA sequence: TGTGCCAGTAGTATAACTGGACAGGGCCCCTACGAGCAGTACTTC.